This T cell receptor (beta chain) is from a study of shared T cell receptors in the human thymus. Method: immunoSEQ multiplex PCR; TCRdb's copy keeps in-frame clones and lacks some. This table has roughly 410,000 clones, roughly 94% appearing once. V gave up 4 bases and J gave up 1 base, with 20 bases separating them. The CDR3 totals 17 residues. Germline CDR1 SQVTM, CDR2 ANQGSEA. This TCR came from a human donor. This rearrangement joins TRBV29-1 to TRBJ2-4; D gene uncertain. The sample taken for sequencing was thymocytes. CDR3 sequence (DNA): TGCAGCGTTGCCCGGATTGAGGATTCGGTGGCCAAAAACATTCAGTACTTC. It yields the protein CSVARIEDSVAKNIQYF.